This T cell receptor (beta chain) was profiled in a study of blood T cell repertoires in COVID-19. Only in-frame clones appear in the TCRdb table, and some are missing; sequencing was by immunoSEQ multiplex PCR. The sample shows a few hundred thousand clones, about 86% of them seen only once. Germline V gene lookup returns CDR1 SGHRS and CDR2 YFSETQ. Trimming cost V 0 bases and J 4 bases, with 14 bases left between them. The CDR3 has 15 residues. The rearrangement uses TRBV5-1 and TRBJ2-7; D is perhaps TRBD1 (5 bases). This TCR derives from a woman between 40 and 50 years old with acute COVID-19. The sequenced sample consisted of PBMCs or T cells enriched from blood (not recorded which). CDR3 sequence reads: CASSLAPGIEYEQYF. The CDR3 DNA follows: TGCGCCAGCAGCTTGGCCCCAGGGATCGAGTACGAGCAGTACTTC.